The sample holds a few counts of the clone carrying this TCR beta chain. Trimming cost V 6 bases and J 2 bases; bases outside gene matches: 4. Per germline, CDR1 MNHEY and CDR2 SMNVEV (reference sequence). This CDR3 is 13 amino acids long. This table comes from immunoSEQ multiplex PCR, and its TCRdb copy is limited to in-frame clones, with some not included. The data contain about 30,000 clones, approximately 85% of them singletons. This record belongs to a study of somatic mutations in cytotoxic T cells in rheumatoid arthritis. Sequencing input: CD8+ T cells sorted from blood. This sequence originates from an adult with rheumatoid arthritis. The V gene is TRBV27, the J gene TRBJ2-7; the match to TRBD1 covers 7 bases. CDR3 amino acids: CASRATGTYEQYF. The CDR3 bases are TGTGCCAGCAGGGCGACAGGGACCTACGAGCAGTACTTC.